Listed below are T cell receptor beta chains from one sample, sequenced in a study of T cell responses to AZD1222 COVID-19 vaccine. The assay was immunoSEQ multiplex PCR, and TCRdb's table has in-frame clones only and misses some. The sample lists about 130,000 clones; 90% were seen once. Sequences were derived from peripheral blood, sampled on day 0 of MenACWY control vaccination. The receptor set was obtained from an adult in good health. The CDR3 runs from the conserved cysteine through the conserved F or W. The D gene is left open where the match is weak. Size is stated for part of the rows, as once, few or many counts, or as a class when the clone is expanded.

j_call	clone_size	v_call	d_call	cdr3_aa	cdr3_nt
TRBJ2-2	few	TRBV12-3/TRBV12-4	-	CASSRSLTGELFF	TGTGCCAGCAGTCGATCTTTGACCGGGGAGCTGTTTTTT
TRBJ1-2	-	TRBV7-8	-	CASSPGGYPGYTF	TGTGCCAGCAGCCCCGGGGGGTATCCTGGCTACACCTTC
TRBJ2-1	-	TRBV5-4	-	CASSFEGEIYNEQFF	TGTGCCAGCAGCTTCGAAGGGGAAATCTACAATGAGCAGTTCTTC
TRBJ1-3	few	TRBV27	-	CASSSQTGFPGNTIYF	TGTGCCAGCAGTTCCCAGACAGGTTTTCCCGGAAACACCATATATTTT
TRBJ1-1	-	TRBV7-9	-	CASSLARESTEAFF	TGTGCCAGCAGCTTAGCGCGTGAGAGCACTGAAGCTTTCTTT
TRBJ1-1	-	TRBV19	TRBD1	CASSILRDRVNTEAFF	TGTGCCAGTAGTATCCTAAGGGACAGGGTGAACACTGAAGCTTTCTTT
TRBJ2-3	-	TRBV3-1/TRBV3-2	-	CASSRSGITDTQYF	TGTGCCAGCAGCCGATCCGGCATTACAGATACGCAGTATTTT
TRBJ1-1	-	TRBV7-8	TRBD1	CASSYRGETEAFF	TGTGCCAGCAGCTACAGGGGAGAGACTGAAGCTTTCTTT
TRBJ2-7	few	TRBV9	-	CASSVVDSGFYEQYF	TGTGCCAGCAGCGTAGTCGACTCAGGGTTCTACGAGCAGTACTTC
TRBJ2-4	-	TRBV6-1	-	CASSESHSAGSIQYF	TGTGCCAGCAGTGAAAGCCACAGCGCGGGGAGCATTCAGTACTTC
TRBJ1-1	-	TRBV6-1	TRBD1	CASSEGRTGNTEAFF	TGTGCCAGCAGTGAAGGCCGGACAGGGAACACTGAAGCTTTCTTT
TRBJ1-4	few	TRBV7-9	TRBD1	CASSLRQGGEKLFF	TGTGCCAGCAGCTTGAGACAGGGCGGCGAAAAACTGTTTTTT
TRBJ2-7	-	TRBV5-4	-	CASSLGPADTYEQYF	TGTGCCAGCAGCTTGGGTCCAGCGGATACCTACGAGCAGTACTTC
TRBJ1-5	-	TRBV4-2	-	CASSQDGGGVRNQPQHF	TGTGCCAGCAGCCAAGATGGAGGGGGGGTAAGAAATCAGCCCCAGCATTTT
TRBJ2-3	-	TRBV4-1	-	CASSQDIDSSTDTQYF	TGCGCCAGCAGCCAAGACATAGATTCTAGCACAGATACGCAGTATTTT
TRBJ1-6	few	TRBV2	TRBD1	CASSELQGRNSPLHF	TGTGCCAGCAGTGAGCTACAGGGGCGTAATTCACCCCTCCACTTT
TRBJ1-5	-	TRBV5-4	-	CASSLDRGLGNQPQHF	TGTGCCAGCAGCTTGGACCGAGGATTAGGCAATCAGCCCCAGCATTTT
TRBJ2-1	-	TRBV7-9	TRBD2	CASSFGLAVINEQFF	TGTGCCAGCAGCTTTGGACTAGCGGTCATCAATGAGCAGTTCTTC
TRBJ2-1	-	TRBV5-4	TRBD2	CASTQLGGGAINEQFF	TGTGCCAGCACCCAACTGGGCGGGGGGGCCATCAATGAGCAGTTCTTC
TRBJ1-1	-	TRBV7-2	-	CASRTGTNTEAFF	TGTGCCAGCAGGACCGGGACCAACACTGAAGCTTTCTTT
TRBJ1-6	-	TRBV6-5	-	CASSRGGDSMSPLHF	TGTGCCAGCAGTCGAGGGGGAGACAGTATGTCCCCCCTCCACTTT
TRBJ1-2	-	TRBV6-5	TRBD1	CASSYGTGGHDGYTF	TGTGCCAGCAGTTACGGGACAGGGGGGCATGATGGCTACACCTTC
TRBJ2-7	-	TRBV5-4	TRBD2	CASSYQTSVSYEQYF	TGTGCCAGCAGCTACCAGACTAGCGTTTCCTACGAGCAGTACTTC
TRBJ1-6	once	TRBV9	-	CASSLSEGNSPLHF	TGTGCCAGCAGCCTCAGCGAAGGGAATTCACCCCTCCACTTT
TRBJ1-5	-	TRBV28	TRBD1	CASSALQGQEHF	TGTGCCAGCAGTGCCCTACAGGGGCAGGAGCATTTT
TRBJ1-4	once	TRBV14	-	CASSQEGEGPYNEKLFF	TGTGCCAGCAGCCAAGAAGGGGAGGGGCCTTATAATGAAAAACTGTTTTTT
TRBJ2-5	-	TRBV27	TRBD2	CASSLYAGVETQYF	TGTGCCAGCAGTTTATATGCGGGGGTGGAGACCCAGTACTTC
TRBJ2-7	once	TRBV27	-	CASSYSVGTETYEQYF	TGTGCCAGCAGTTATAGTGTCGGGACTGAAACCTACGAGCAGTACTTC
TRBJ1-3	-	TRBV6-5	TRBD1	CASGDRRSSGNTIYF	TGTGCCAGCGGGGACAGGAGGAGCTCTGGAAACACCATATATTTT
TRBJ2-4	-	TRBV6-7	TRBD1	CASTHRGLAVAKNIQYF	TGTGCCAGCACCCACAGGGGGTTAGCGGTAGCCAAAAACATTCAGTACTTC
TRBJ1-4	-	TRBV7-8	-	CASSLARFYPGEPNEKLFF	TGTGCCAGCAGCTTAGCGCGTTTCTACCCTGGGGAGCCTAATGAAAAACTGTTTTTT